The rows below give T cell receptor beta chains drawn from one sample of a study of technical replicates of blood from a handful of donors. Repertoires were generated with immunoSEQ multiplex PCR, while TCRdb's copy carries only in-frame clones and drops some. Of about 100,000 clones listed, roughly 95% are singletons. The sequenced sample was T cells isolated from PBMCs. These TCRs come from a human donor in good health. Each CDR3 is given with its conserved first and last residue. The D gene is left open where the match is weak. Clone size is not always given. Where it is, it says once, few, many or a class for expanded clones.

>-|TRBV5-1|TRBD2|TRBJ2-1|16
TGCGCCAGCAGCTTGGGGCTAGCGGGAGACGGAAATGAGCAGTTCTTC
CASSLGLAGDGNEQFF
>once|TRBV13|-|TRBJ2-3|14
TGTGCCAGCAGCTCCCCGAGCACCGCAGATACGCAGTATTTT
CASSSPSTADTQYF
>-|TRBV7-8|TRBD1|TRBJ1-1|14
TGTGCCAGCAGCTCAGGACAGGGGGGAGATGAAGCTTTCTTT
CASSSGQGGDEAFF
>-|TRBV28|TRBD2|TRBJ2-7|15
TGTGCCAGCAGTTTTGGGGGACTAGCGTCACACGAGCAGTACTTC
CASSFGGLASHEQYF
>-|TRBV27|-|TRBJ2-1|15
TGTGCCAGCAGTTTGGTCCCGGGAACCTACAATGAGCAGTTCTTC
CASSLVPGTYNEQFF
>-|TRBV4-1|-|TRBJ1-3|16
TGCGCCAGCAGCCAAGAGGGGAGGGGTCGAAGAAACACCATATATTTT
CASSQEGRGRRNTIYF
>-|TRBV2|TRBD1|TRBJ2-2|16
TGTGCCAGCAGCGATAACCGGGACAGGGGGCTAGGGGAGCTGTTTTTT
CASSDNRDRGLGELFF
>-|TRBV28|-|TRBJ2-5|15
TGTGCCAGCAGTTTATCCAAACCCGTAGTAGAGACCCAGTACTTC
CASSLSKPVVETQYF
>-|TRBV7-9|TRBD2|TRBJ2-2|15
TGTGCCAGCAGCCTGCTAGCGGACCTCCCCGGGGAGCTGTTTTTT
CASSLLADLPGELFF
>-|TRBV27|-|TRBJ2-7|15
TGTGCCAGCAGTTTATCGACTACAGGGATTTACGAGCAGTACTTC
CASSLSTTGIYEQYF
>-|TRBV25-1|-|TRBJ1-3|15
TGTGCCAGCAGTGACTCTAGGGGGTCTGGAAACACCATATATTTT
CASSDSRGSGNTIYF